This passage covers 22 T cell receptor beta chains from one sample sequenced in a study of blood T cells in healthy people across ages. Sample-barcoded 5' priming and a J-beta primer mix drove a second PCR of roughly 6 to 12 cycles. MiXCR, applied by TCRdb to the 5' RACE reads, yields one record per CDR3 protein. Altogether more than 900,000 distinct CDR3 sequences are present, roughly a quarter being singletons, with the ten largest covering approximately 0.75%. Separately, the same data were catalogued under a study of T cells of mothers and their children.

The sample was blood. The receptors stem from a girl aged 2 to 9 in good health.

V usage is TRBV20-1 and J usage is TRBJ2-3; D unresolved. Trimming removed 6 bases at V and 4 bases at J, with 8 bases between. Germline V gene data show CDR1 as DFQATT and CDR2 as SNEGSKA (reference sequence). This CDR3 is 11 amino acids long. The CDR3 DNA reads TGCAGTGCATCAGTCGCAGATACGCAGTATTTT. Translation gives CSASVADTQYF.

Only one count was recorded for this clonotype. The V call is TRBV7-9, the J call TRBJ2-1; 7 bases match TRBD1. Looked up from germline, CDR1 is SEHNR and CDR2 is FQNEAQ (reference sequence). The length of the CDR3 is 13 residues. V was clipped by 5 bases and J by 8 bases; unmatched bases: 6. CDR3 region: CASSPRQGYEQFF. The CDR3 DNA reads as TGTGCCAGCAGCCCGCGACAGGGTTATGAGCAGTTCTTC.

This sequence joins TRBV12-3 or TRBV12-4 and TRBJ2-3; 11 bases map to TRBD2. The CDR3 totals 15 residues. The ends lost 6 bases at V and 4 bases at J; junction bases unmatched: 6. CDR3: CASSRNSGGADTQYF. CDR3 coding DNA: TGTGCCAGCAGCAGGAATAGCGGGGGGGCAGATACGCAGTATTTT.

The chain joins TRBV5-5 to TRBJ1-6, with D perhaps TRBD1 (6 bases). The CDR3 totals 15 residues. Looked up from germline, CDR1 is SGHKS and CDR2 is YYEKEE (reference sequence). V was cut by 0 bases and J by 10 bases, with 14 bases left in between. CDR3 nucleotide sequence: TGTGCCAGCAGCTTGGTGGACGGGGGCGGGTCACCCCTCCACTTT. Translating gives CASSLVDGGGSPLHF.

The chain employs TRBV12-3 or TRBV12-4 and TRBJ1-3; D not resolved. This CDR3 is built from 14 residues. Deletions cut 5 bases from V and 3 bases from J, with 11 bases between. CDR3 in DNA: TGTGCCAGCAGTCCTAGAGGGAATGGAAACACCATATATTTT. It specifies CASSPRGNGNTIYF.

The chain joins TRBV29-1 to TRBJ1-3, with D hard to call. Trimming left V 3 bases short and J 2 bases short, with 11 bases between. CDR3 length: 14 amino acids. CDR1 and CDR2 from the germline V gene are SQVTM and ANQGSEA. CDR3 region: CSVDPQDAGNTIYF. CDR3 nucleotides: TGCAGCGTTGATCCCCAGGATGCTGGAAACACCATATATTTT.

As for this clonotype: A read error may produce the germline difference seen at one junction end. The CDR3 here is CASSLERGPSSYNEQFF. The CDR3 DNA sequence: TGTGCTAGCAGCTTAGAGAGAGGTCCTAGCTCCTACAATGAGCAGTTCTTC. The V and J genes are TRBV7-7 and TRBJ2-1; unclear D gene. The V gene's germline CDR1 is SSHAT and CDR2 FNYEAQ (reference sequence). CDR3 size: 17 residues.

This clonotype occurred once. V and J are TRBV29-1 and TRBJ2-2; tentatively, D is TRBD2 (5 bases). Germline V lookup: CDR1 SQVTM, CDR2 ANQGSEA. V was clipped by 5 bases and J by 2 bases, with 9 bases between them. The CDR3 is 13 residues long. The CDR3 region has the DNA TGCAGCGTTCCTGGACTTAACACCGGGGAGCTGTTTTTT. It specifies CSVPGLNTGELFF.

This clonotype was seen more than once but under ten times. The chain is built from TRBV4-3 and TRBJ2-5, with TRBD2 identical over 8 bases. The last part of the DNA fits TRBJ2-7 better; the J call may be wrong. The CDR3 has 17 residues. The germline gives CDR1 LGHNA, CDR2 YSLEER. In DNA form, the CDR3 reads TGCGCCAGCAGCCAAGAGCGCGAAGCGGGGGTTTTCTACGAGCAGTACTTC. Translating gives CASSQEREAGVFYEQYF.

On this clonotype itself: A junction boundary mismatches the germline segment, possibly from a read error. The CDR3 coding sequence is TGTGCCAGCAGCCTCCCAAATGTCGGGAGAGTAGAGGCCCAGTACTTC. This translates into CASSLPNVGRVEAQYF. This chain links TRBV7-9 with TRBJ2-5; possibly TRBD2 for D (6 bases). The CDR3 extends over 16 amino acids. From germline, CDR1 is SEHNR and CDR2 FQNEAQ (reference sequence).

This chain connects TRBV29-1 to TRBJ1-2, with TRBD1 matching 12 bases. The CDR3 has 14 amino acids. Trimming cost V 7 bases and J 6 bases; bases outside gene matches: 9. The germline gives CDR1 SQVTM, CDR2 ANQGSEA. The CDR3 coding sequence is TGCAGCGCCCCTGCCGGGACAGGGGGCCATGGCTACACCTTC. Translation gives CSAPAGTGGHGYTF.

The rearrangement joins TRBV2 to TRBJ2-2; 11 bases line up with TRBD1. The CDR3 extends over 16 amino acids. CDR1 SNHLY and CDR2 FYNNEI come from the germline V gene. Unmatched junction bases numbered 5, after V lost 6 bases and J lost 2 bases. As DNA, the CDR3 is TGTGCCAGCAGCAGCGGACAGGGGGCAAACACCGGGGAGCTGTTTTTT. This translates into CASSSGQGANTGELFF.

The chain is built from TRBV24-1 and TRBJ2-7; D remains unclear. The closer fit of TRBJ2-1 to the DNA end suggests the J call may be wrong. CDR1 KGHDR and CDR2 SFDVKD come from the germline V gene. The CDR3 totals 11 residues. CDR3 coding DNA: TGTGCCACCAGTGGGTCGGAGAAGCAGTTCTTC. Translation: CATSGSEKQFF.

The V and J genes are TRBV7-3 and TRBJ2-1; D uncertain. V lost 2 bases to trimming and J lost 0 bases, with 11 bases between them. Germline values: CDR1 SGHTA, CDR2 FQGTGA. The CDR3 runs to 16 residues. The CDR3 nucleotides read TGTGCCAGCAGCTTAGTTAACTCTCTCTCCTACAATGAGCAGTTCTTC. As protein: CASSLVNSLSYNEQFF.

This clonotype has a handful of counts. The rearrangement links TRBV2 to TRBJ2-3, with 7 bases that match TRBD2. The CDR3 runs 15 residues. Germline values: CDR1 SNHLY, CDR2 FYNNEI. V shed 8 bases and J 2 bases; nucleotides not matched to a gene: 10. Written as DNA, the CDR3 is TGTGCCAGCTTGGGGGGAGGGCTAGCCACAGATACGCAGTATTTT. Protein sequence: CASLGGGLATDTQYF.

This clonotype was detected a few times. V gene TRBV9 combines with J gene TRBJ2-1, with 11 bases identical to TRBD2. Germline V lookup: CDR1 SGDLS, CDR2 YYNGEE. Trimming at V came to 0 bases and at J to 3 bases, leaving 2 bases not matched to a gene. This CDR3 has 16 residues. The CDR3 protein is CASSVDTSGGYNEQFF. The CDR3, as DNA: TGTGCCAGCAGCGTAGACACTAGCGGGGGCTACAATGAGCAGTTCTTC.

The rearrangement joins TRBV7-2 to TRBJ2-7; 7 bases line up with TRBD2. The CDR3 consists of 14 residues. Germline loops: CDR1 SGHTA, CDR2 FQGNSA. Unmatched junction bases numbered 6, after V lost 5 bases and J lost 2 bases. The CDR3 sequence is CASSHSGPAYEQYF. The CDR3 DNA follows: TGTGCCAGCAGCCATAGCGGGCCAGCCTACGAGCAGTACTTC.

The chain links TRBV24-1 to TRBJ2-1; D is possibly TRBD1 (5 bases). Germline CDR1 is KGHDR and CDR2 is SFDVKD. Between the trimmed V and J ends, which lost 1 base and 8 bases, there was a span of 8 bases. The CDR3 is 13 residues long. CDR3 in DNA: TGTGCCACCAGTGATTTCCAGGGCTATGAGCAGTTCTTC. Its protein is CATSDFQGYEQFF.

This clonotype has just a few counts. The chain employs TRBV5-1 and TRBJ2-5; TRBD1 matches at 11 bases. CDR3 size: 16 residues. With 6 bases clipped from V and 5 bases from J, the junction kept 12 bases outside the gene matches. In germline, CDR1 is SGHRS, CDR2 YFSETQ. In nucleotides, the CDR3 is TGCGCCAGCACCACTACCGGGACAGGGGGTTCCGAGACCCAGTACTTC. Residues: CASTTTGTGGSETQYF.

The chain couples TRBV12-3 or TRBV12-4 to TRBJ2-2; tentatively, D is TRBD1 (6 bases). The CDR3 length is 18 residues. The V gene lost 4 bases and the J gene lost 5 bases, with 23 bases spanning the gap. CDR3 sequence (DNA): TGTGCCAGCAGTTCCATTTCTTCCCAGGGGCCCTCGACCGGGGAGCTGTTTTTT. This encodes CASSSISSQGPSTGELFF.

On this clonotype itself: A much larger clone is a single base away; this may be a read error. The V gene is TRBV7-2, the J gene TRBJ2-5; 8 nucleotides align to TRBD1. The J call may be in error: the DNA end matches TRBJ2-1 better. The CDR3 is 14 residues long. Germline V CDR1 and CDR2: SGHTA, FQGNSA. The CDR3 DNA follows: TGTGCCAGCAGCCCCGGGACAGGATACAATGGGCAGTTCTTC. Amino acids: CASSPGTGYNGQFF.

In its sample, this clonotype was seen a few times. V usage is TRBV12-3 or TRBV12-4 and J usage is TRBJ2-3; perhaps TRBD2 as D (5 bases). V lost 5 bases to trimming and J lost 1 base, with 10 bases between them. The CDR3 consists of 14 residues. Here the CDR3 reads CASSQSGRTDTQYF. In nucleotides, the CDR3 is TGTGCCAGCAGTCAAAGCGGACGCACAGATACGCAGTATTTT.